This T cell receptor beta chain was documented in a study of CD8+ T cells in alopecia areata. Only one count was recorded for this clone. V lost 6 bases, J lost 0 bases, and 1 base stayed unmatched. The CDR3 runs 13 residues. Germline CDR1 MNHEY, CDR2 SVGAGI. Starting from PBMCs, sorting isolated CD4+ and CD8+ T cells. Sequencing templates came from extracted RNA that was reverse transcribed into cDNA. The method was immunoSEQ multiplex PCR; TCRdb's version includes in-frame clones alone and lacks a portion of them. The table lists more than 95,000 clones, 45% to 60% of them singletons. Sequenced sample: CD4+ T cells sorted from blood. This clonotype originated in a human donor in good health. V gene TRBV6-5 combines with J gene TRBJ2-5; 7 bases are shared with TRBD1. The chain's CDR3 is CASRGTDQETQYF. The DNA for the CDR3 is TGTGCCAGCAGGGGGACAGACCAAGAGACCCAGTACTTC.